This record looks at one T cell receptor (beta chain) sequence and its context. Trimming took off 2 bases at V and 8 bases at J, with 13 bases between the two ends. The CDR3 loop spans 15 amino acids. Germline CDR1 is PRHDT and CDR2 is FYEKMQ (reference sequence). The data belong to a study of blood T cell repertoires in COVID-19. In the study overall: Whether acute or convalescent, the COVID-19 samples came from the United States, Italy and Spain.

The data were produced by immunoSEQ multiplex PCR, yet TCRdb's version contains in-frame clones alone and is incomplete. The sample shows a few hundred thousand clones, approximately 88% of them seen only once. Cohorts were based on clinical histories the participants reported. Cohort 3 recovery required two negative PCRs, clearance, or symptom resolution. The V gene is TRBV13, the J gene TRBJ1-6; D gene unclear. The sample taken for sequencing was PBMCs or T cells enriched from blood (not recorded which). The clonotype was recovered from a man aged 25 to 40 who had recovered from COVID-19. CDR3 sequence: CASSLTRRTYSPLHF. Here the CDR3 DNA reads TGTGCCAGCAGCTTAACACGCCGAACATATTCACCCCTCCACTTT. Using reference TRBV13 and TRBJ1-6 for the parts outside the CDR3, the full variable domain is AAGVIQSPRHLIKEKRETATLKCYPIPRHDTVYWYQQGPGQDPQFLISFYEKMQSDKGSIPDRFSAQQFSDYHSELNMSSLELGDSALYFCASSLTRRTYSPLHFGNGTRLTVT.